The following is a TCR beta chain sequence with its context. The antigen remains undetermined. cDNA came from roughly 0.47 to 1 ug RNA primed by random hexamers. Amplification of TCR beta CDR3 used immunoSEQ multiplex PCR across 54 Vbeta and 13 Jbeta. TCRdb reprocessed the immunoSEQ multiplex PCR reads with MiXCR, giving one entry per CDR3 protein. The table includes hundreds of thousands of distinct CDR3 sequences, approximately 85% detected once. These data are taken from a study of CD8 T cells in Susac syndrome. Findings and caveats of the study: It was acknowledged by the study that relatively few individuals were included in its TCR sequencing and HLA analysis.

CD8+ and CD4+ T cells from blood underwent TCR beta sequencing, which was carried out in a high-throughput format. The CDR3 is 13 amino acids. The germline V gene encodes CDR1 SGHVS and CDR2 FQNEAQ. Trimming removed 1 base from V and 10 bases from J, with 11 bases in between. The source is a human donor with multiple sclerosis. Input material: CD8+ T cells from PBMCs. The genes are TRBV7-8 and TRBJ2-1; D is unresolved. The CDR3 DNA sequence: TGTGCCAGCAGCTTAGGTGGGGTCTCGGAGCAGTTCTTC. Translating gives CASSLGGVSEQFF. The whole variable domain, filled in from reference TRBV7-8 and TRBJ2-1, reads GAGVSQSPRYKVAKRGQDVALRCDPISGHVSLFWYQQALGQGPEFLTYFQNEAQLDKSGLPSDRFFAERPEGSVSTLKIQRTQQEDSAVYLCASSLGGVSEQFFGPGTRLTVL.